This T cell receptor (beta chain) was retrieved from a study of CDR3 diversity in severe acne. TCRdb analysed the PCR reads with MiXCR anew, one entry per CDR3 protein. The sample lists tens of thousands of distinct CDR3 sequences; approximately 51% were seen once. The V and J ends lost 5 bases and 4 bases respectively, with 26 bases between them. Germline assignment: CDR1 SGHTA and CDR2 FQGNSA. CDR3 length: 18 amino acids. This sequence joins TRBV7-2 and TRBJ1-2, with D tentatively TRBD1 (6 bases). Sequenced: blood. The source is a male donor in good health, without acne. DNA for the CDR3: TGTGCCAGCAGCCAAGTTTCGTTTTGGGGGGCGCCGGGCTATGGCTACACCTTC. Its protein product is CASSQVSFWGAPGYGYTF.